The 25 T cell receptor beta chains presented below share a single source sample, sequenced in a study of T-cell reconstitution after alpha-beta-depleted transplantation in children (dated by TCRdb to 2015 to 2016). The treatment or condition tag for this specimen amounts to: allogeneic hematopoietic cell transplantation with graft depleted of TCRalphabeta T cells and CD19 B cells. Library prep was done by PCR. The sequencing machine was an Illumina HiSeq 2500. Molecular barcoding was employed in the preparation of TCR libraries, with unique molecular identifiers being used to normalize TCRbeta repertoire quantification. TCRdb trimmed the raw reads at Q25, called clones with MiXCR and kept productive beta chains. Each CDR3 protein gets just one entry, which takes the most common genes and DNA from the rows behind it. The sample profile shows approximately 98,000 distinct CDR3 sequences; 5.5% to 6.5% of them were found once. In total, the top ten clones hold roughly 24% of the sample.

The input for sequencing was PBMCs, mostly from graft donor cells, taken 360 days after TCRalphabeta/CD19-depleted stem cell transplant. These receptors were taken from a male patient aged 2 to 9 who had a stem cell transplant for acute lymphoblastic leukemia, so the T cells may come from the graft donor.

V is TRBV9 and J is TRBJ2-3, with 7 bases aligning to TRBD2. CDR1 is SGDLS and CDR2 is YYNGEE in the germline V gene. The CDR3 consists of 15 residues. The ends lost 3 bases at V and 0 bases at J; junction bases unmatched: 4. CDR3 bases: TGTGCCAGCAGCGCTAGCGGATATAGCACAGATACGCAGTATTTT. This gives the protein CASSASGYSTDTQYF.

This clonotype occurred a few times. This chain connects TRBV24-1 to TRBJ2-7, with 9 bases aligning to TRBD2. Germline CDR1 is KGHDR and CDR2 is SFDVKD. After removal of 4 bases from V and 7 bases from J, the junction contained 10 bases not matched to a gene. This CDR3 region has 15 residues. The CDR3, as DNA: TGTGCCACCAGTGAATCACTAGCGGGTCCGGGGGAGCAGTACTTC. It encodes CATSESLAGPGEQYF.

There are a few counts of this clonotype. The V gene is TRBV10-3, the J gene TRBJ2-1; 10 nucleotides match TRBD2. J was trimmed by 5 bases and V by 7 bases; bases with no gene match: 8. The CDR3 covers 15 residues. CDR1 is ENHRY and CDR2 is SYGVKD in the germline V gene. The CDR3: CAINGAGGPHNEQFF. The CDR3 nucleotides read TGTGCCATCAACGGAGCGGGAGGGCCTCACAATGAGCAGTTCTTC.

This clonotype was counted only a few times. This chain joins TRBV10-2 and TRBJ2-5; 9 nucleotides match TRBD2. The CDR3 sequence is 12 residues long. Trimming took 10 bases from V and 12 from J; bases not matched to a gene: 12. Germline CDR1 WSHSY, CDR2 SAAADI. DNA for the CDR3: TGCGCCACCTCAATAGCGGGGGATCTGAAGTACTTC. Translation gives CATSIAGDLKYF.

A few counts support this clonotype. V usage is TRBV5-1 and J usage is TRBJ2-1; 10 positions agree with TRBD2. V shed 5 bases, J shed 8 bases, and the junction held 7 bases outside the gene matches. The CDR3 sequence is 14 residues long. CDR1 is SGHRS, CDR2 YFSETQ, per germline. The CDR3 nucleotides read TGCGCCAGCAGTCTTAGCGGGGGGCGGGATGAGCAGTTCTTC. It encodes CASSLSGGRDEQFF.

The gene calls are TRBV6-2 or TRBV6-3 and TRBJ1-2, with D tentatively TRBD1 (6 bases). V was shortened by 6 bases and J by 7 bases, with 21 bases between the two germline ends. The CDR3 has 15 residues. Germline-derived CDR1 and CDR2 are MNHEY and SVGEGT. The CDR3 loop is CASSRRGTRGGGYTF. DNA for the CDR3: TGTGCCAGCAGCCGACGGGGGACACGAGGCGGTGGCTACACCTTC.

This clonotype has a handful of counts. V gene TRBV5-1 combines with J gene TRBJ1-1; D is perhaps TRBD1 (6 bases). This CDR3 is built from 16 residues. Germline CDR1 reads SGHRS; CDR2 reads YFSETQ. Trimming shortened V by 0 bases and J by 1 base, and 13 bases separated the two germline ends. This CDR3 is CASSLERQAPNTEAFF. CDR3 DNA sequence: TGCGCCAGCAGCTTGGAGAGACAGGCCCCGAACACTGAAGCTTTCTTT. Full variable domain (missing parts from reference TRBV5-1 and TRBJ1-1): KAGVTQTPRYLIKTRGQQVTLSCSPISGHRSVSWYQQTPGQGLQFLFEYFSETQRNKGNFPGRFSGRQFSNSRSEMNVSTLELGDSALYLCASSLERQAPNTEAFFGQGTRLTVV.

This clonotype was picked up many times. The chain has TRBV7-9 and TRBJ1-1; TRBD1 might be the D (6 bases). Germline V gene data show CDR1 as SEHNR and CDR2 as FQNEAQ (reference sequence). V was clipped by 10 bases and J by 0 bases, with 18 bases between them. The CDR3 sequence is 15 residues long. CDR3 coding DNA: TGTGCCATCCTCGGAGGGGGACACATGAACACTGAAGCTTTCTTT. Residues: CAILGGGHMNTEAFF.

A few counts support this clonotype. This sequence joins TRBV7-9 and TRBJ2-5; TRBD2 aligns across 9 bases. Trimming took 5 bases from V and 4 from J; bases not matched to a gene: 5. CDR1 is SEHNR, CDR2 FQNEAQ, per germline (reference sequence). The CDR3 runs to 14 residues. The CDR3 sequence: CASSPWTSAETQYF. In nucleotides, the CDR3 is TGTGCCAGCAGCCCATGGACTAGCGCAGAGACCCAGTACTTC.

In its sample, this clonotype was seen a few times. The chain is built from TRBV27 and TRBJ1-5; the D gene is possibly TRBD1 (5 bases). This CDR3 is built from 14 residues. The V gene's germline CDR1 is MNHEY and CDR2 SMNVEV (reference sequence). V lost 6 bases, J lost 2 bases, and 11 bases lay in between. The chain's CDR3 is CASSLRGGNQPQHF. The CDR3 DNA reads TGTGCCAGCAGCCTCCGGGGGGGCAATCAGCCCCAGCATTTT.

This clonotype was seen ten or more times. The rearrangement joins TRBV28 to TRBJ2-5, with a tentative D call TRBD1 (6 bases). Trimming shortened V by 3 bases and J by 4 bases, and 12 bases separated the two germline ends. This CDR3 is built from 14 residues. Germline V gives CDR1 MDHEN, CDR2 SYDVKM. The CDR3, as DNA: TGTGCCAGCAGTTTGCAGGGGTTGGGAGAGACCCAGTACTTC. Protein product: CASSLQGLGETQYF.

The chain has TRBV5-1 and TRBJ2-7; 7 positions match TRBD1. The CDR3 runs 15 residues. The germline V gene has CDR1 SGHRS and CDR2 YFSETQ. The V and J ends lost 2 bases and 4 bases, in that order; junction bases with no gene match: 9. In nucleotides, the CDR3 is TGCGCCAGCAGCTTTACAAGGGGACAGACGTACGAGCAGTACTTC. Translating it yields CASSFTRGQTYEQYF.

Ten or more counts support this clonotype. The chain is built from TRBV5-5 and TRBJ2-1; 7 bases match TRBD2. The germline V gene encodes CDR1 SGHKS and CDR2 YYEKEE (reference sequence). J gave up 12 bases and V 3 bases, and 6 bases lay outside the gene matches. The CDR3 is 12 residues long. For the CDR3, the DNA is TGTGCCAGCAGCTCGGGGGGTTACTGGCAGTTCTTC. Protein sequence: CASSSGGYWQFF. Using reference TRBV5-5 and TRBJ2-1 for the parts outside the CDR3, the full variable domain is DAGVTQSPTHLIKTRGQQVTLRCSPISGHKSVSWYQQVLGQGPQFIFQYYEKEERGRGNFPDRFSARQFPNYSSELNVNALLLGDSALYLCASSSGGYWQFFGPGTRLTVL.

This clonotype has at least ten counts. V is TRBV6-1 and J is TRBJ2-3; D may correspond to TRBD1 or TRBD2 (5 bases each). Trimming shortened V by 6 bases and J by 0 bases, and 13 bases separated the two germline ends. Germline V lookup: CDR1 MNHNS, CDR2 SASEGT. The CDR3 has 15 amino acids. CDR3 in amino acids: CASSLRGASTDTQYF. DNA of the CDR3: TGTGCCAGCAGCCTCAGAGGGGCTAGCACAGATACGCAGTATTTT.

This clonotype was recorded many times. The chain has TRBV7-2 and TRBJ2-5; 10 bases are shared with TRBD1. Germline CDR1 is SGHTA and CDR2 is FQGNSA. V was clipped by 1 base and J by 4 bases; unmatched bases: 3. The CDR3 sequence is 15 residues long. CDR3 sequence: CASSLGTGGGETQYF. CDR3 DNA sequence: TGTGCCAGCAGCTTAGGGACAGGGGGAGGAGAGACCCAGTACTTC.

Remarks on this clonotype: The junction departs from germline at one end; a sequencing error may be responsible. This chain's CDR3 is CASSDWTGQKTQYF. The DNA for the CDR3 is TGTGCCAGCAGTGATTGGACAGGCCAAAAGACCCAGTACTTC. The J gene is TRBJ2-5, the V gene TRBV2, with TRBD1 matching 7 bases. Germline values: CDR1 SNHLY, CDR2 FYNNEI. The CDR3 is made up of 14 amino acids. The complete variable domain, with remaining parts taken from reference TRBV2 and TRBJ2-5, reads EPEVTQTPSHQVTQMGQEVILRCVPISNHLYFYWYRQILGQKVEFLVSFYNNEISEKSEIFDDQFSVERPDGSNFTLKIRSTKLEDSAMYFCASSDWTGQKTQYFGPGTRLLVL.

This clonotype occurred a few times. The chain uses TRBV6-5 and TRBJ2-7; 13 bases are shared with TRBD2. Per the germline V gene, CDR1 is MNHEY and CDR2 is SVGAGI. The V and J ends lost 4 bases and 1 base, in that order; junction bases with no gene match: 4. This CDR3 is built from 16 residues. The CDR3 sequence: CASSFGLAGASYEQYF. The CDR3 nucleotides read TGTGCCAGCAGTTTCGGACTAGCGGGAGCGTCCTACGAGCAGTACTTC.

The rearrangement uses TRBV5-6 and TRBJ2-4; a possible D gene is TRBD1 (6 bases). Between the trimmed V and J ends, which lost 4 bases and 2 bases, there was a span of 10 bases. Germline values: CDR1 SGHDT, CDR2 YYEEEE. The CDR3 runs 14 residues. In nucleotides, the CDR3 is TGTGCCAGCAGCCAACAGGGAACCAAAAACATTCAGTACTTC. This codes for CASSQQGTKNIQYF. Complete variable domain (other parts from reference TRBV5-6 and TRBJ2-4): DAGVTQSPTHLIKTRGQQVTLRCSPKSGHDTVSWYQQALGQGPQFIFQYYEEEERQRGNFPDRFSGHQFPNYSSELNVNALLLGDSALYLCASSQQGTKNIQYFGAGTRLSVL.

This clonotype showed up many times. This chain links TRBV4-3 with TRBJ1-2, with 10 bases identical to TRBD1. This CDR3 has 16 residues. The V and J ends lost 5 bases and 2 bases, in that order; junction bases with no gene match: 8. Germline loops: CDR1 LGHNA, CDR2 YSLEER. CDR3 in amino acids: CASSWGPGQGNYGYTF. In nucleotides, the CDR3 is TGCGCCAGCAGCTGGGGGCCGGGACAGGGGAACTATGGCTACACCTTC.

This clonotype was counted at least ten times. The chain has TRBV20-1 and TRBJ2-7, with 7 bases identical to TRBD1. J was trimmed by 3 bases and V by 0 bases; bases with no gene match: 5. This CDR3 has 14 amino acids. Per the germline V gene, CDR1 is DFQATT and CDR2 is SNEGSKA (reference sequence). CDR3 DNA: TGCAGTGCTAGAGATAGGGGGCAGGGCTACGAGCAGTACTTC. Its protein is CSARDRGQGYEQYF.

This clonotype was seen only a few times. The CDR3 loop is CASSLVAMAPEAFF. The CDR3 coding sequence is TGCGCCAGCAGCTTGGTGGCAATGGCCCCTGAAGCTTTCTTT. The rearrangement uses TRBV5-1 and TRBJ1-1; D ambiguous. Germline V gene sequence: CDR1 SGHRS, CDR2 YFSETQ. The V and J ends lost 0 bases and 6 bases respectively, with 12 bases between them. This CDR3 contains 14 residues. The full variable domain, in which reference TRBV5-1 and TRBJ1-1 provide the parts outside the CDR3, is KAGVTQTPRYLIKTRGQQVTLSCSPISGHRSVSWYQQTPGQGLQFLFEYFSETQRNKGNFPGRFSGRQFSNSRSEMNVSTLELGDSALYLCASSLVAMAPEAFFGQGTRLTVV.

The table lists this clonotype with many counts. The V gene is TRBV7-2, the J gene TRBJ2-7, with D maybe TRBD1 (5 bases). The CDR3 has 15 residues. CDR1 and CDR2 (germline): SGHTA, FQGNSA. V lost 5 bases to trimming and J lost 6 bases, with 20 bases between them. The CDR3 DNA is TGTGCCAGCAGCGAAACCCTTCTGGGGCTCTCCGAGCAGTACTTC. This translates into CASSETLLGLSEQYF.

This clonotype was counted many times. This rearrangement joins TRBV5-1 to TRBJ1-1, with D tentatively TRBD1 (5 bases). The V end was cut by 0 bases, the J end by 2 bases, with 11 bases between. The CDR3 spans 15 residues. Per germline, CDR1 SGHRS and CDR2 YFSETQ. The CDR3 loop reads CASSLELGTNTEAFF. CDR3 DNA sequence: TGCGCCAGCAGCTTGGAACTAGGGACCAACACTGAAGCTTTCTTT. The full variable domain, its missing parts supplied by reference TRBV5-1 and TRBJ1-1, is KAGVTQTPRYLIKTRGQQVTLSCSPISGHRSVSWYQQTPGQGLQFLFEYFSETQRNKGNFPGRFSGRQFSNSRSEMNVSTLELGDSALYLCASSLELGTNTEAFFGQGTRLTVV.

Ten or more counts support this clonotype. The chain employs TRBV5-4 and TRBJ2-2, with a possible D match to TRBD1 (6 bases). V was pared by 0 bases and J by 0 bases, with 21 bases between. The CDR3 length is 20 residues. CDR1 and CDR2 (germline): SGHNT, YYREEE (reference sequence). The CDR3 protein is CASSLDSFWQGPSNTGELFF. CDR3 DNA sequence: TGTGCCAGCAGCTTGGATTCTTTTTGGCAGGGGCCCTCGAACACCGGGGAGCTGTTTTTT.

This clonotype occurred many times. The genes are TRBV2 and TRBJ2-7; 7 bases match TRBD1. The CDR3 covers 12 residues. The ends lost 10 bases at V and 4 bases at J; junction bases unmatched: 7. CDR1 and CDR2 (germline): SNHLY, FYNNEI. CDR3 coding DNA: TGTGCCATCGCCACGGGACAGTACGAGCAGTACTTC. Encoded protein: CAIATGQYEQYF.